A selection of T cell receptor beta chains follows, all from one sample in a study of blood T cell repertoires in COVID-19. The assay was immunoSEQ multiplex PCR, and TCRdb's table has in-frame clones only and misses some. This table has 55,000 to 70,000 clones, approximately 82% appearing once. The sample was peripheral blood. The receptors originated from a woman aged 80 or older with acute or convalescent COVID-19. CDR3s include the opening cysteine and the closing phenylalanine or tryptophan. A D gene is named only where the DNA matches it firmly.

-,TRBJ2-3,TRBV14,CASSHRDFTDTQYF,TGTGCCAGCAGCCACCGGGACTTCACAGATACGCAGTATTTT
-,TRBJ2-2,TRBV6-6,CASFGSSTGELFF,TGTGCCAGCTTTGGTAGCAGCACCGGGGAGCTGTTTTTT
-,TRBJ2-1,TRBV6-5,CASTYSLGREQFF,TGTGCCAGCACGTACAGCCTCGGTCGGGAGCAGTTCTTC
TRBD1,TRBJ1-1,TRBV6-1,CASSTSPSGQSEAFF,TGTGCCAGCAGTACTTCCCCTTCGGGACAGAGTGAAGCTTTCTTT
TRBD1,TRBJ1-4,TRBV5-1,CASTQGAGVTNEKLFF,TGCGCCAGCACACAGGGGGCGGGCGTCACTAATGAAAAACTGTTTTTT
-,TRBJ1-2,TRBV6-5,CASTAGMHGYTF,TGTGCCTCCACCGCAGGGATGCATGGCTACACCTTC
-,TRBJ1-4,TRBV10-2,CASSEGAGNEKLFF,TGCGCCAGCAGTGAGGGGGCGGGGAATGAAAAACTGTTTTTT
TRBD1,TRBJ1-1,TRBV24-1,CATSDPRTGDTEAFF,TGTGCCACCAGTGATCCCCGGACAGGGGATACTGAAGCTTTCTTT
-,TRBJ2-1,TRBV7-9,CASSFKSLSSYNEQFF,TGTGCCAGCAGCTTTAAGAGCCTGAGCTCCTACAATGAGCAGTTCTTC
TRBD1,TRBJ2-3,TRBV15,CATINIGDSQQYF,TGTGCCACCATCAATATCGGGGACAGTCAGCAGTATTTT